The 21 T cell receptor beta chains reported below all come from one sample, sequenced in a study of Ad26.COV2.S vaccination and SARS-CoV-2 variants (dated by TCRdb to about 2021). The library was prepared using the immunoSEQ multiplex PCR assay. Drawn from immuneACCESS, this table holds only the in-frame rearrangements with V and J called that TCRdb kept. Clones are partly lost; checked studies trace under half to an unresolved V gene and leave the rest unexplained. For this sample there are hundreds of thousands of clones; 90% appear just once. Less than 15% of the sample comes from the top ten. Reading the label with the study, this specimen's treatment or condition is: around 19 received Ad26.COV2.S at low or high dose, single or two shots; a few received placebo; per-sample allocation not given. Repertoires of vaccine and placebo recipients were sequenced from samples collected on day 63 after the first injection.

This material consisted of peripheral blood, taken in a trial of Ad26.COV2.S vaccine versus placebo. These receptors were taken from a person aged 18-60 years who received the Ad26.COV2.S COVID-19 vaccine or a placebo.

The rearrangement uses TRBV10-3 and TRBJ1-1, with D possibly matching TRBD1 (5 bases). V lost 8 bases, J lost 5 bases, and 15 bases lay in between. CDR3 length: 13 amino acids. The germline CDR1 and CDR2 sequences are ENHRY and SYGVKD. The CDR3 DNA reads TGTGCCATCCGAAGGGGAATACTAACTGAAGCTTTCTTT. It specifies CAIRRGILTEAFF.

The gene calls are TRBV3-1 (or the pseudogene TRBV3-2) and TRBJ2-1, with 12 bases lining up with TRBD2. From germline, CDR1 is LGHDT and CDR2 YNNKEL (reference sequence). Germline trimming cut 4 bases from V and 9 bases from J; bases unmatched to any gene: 10. This CDR3 region has 16 residues. As DNA, the CDR3 is TGTGCCAGCAGCCCCCAACGACTAGCGGGAGTGGGTGAGCAGTTCTTC. This encodes CASSPQRLAGVGEQFF.

The V gene is TRBV6-5, the J gene TRBJ1-5; D is unclear. The CDR3 is 13 residues long. Trimming took off 6 bases at V and 3 bases at J, with 9 bases between the two ends. Germline V gives CDR1 MNHEY, CDR2 SVGAGI. CDR3 bases: TGTGCCAGCAGGGAGGCGGTCAATCAGCCCCAGCATTTT. It yields the protein CASREAVNQPQHF.

The CDR3 reads CASRTSGTLDTQYF. The CDR3 DNA sequence: TGTGCCAGCAGAACTAGCGGGACCTTGGATACGCAGTATTTT. The gene calls are TRBV2 and TRBJ2-3; TRBD2 matches at 10 bases. Germline CDR1 SNHLY, CDR2 FYNNEI. Germline trimming cut 6 bases from V and 6 bases from J; bases unmatched to any gene: 6. The CDR3 sequence is 14 residues long.

J is TRBJ2-7 and V is TRBV4-1; 7 nucleotides match TRBD1. Trimming at V came to 4 bases and at J to 0 bases, leaving 3 bases not matched to a gene. This CDR3 comprises 14 residues. CDR1 MGHRA and CDR2 YSYEKL come from the germline V gene. Here the CDR3 reads CASSPTGTSYEQYF. CDR3 DNA sequence: TGCGCCAGCAGCCCGACAGGGACCTCCTACGAGCAGTACTTC.

This clone was observed a single time. This rearrangement joins TRBV15 to TRBJ1-3; D ambiguous. CDR1 is LNHNV and CDR2 is YYDKDF in the germline V gene (reference sequence). V dropped 4 bases and J dropped 0 bases, with 7 bases sitting between them. The CDR3 spans 14 residues. CDR3 coding DNA: TGTGCCACCAGCACAGGTTTCTCTGGAAACACCATATATTTT. This codes for CATSTGFSGNTIYF.

V and J are TRBV27 and TRBJ1-6; 9 bases line up with TRBD1. The CDR3 loop spans 15 amino acids. V trimming: 7 bases; J trimming: 9 bases; junction bases outside the gene matches: 10. The germline CDR1 and CDR2 sequences are MNHEY and SMNVEV (reference sequence). DNA for the CDR3: TGTGCCAGCACCCCTTTGGACAGGGGAAGTTCACCCCTCCACTTT. This codes for CASTPLDRGSSPLHF.

In DNA, the CDR3 is TGTGCCAGCAGTGAATTTCTCTCTAATTCACCCCTCCACTTT. The encoded protein is CASSEFLSNSPLHF. The gene calls are TRBV25-1 and TRBJ1-6; D gene ambiguous. Trimming pared 1 base from V and 6 bases from J, leaving 7 bases between. The CDR3 is 14 amino acids. Germline V gives CDR1 MGHDK, CDR2 SYGVNS.

V gene TRBV12-5 combines with J gene TRBJ1-1, with a possible D match to TRBD1 (6 bases). CDR3 length: 13 amino acids. Trimming took 1 base from V and 8 from J, leaving 11 bases between them. CDR1 is LGHNT and CDR2 is FRNRAP in the germline V gene. CDR3 amino acids: CASGLETGTEAFF. The CDR3 bases are TGTGCTAGTGGTTTGGAAACCGGGACAGAAGCTTTCTTT. Full variable domain (missing parts from reference TRBV12-5 and TRBJ1-1): DARVTQTPRHKVTEMGQEVTMRCQPILGHNTVFWYRQTMMQGLELLAYFRNRAPLDDSGMPKDRFSAEMPDATLATLKIQPSEPRDSAVYFCASGLETGTEAFFGQGTRLTVV.

CDR3 amino acids: CASSPTAGQGSYEQYF. Written as DNA, the CDR3 is TGCGCCAGCAGCCCGACCGCGGGACAGGGCTCCTACGAGCAGTACTTC. This sequence joins TRBV4-3 and TRBJ2-7; 9 bases are a match to TRBD1. The CDR3 consists of 16 residues. Germline lookup yields CDR1 LGHNA and CDR2 YSLEER. The V and J ends lost 4 bases and 0 bases, in that order; junction bases with no gene match: 7.

V is TRBV28 and J is TRBJ1-6; 7 bases agree with TRBD1. Germline CDR1 MDHEN, CDR2 SYDVKM. J gave up 7 bases and V 8 bases, and 11 bases lay outside the gene matches. The CDR3 sequence is 15 residues long. CDR3 protein: CASFPFRDSNSPLHF. In nucleotides, the CDR3 is TGTGCCAGCTTTCCCTTTCGGGACAGCAATTCACCCCTCCACTTT.

The J gene is TRBJ1-2, the V gene TRBV9; weak D call: TRBD1 (5 bases). The CDR3 is made up of 13 amino acids. Germline V gene sequence: CDR1 SGDLS, CDR2 YYNGEE. Trimming cost V 0 bases and J 8 bases, with 11 bases left between them. The CDR3 DNA reads TGTGCCAGCAGCGTAGTGGCAGGGCGCGGCTACACCTTC. Amino acids: CASSVVAGRGYTF.

In this sample, this clone turned up once. This chain uses TRBV5-6 with TRBJ2-1, with 8 bases that match TRBD2. CDR3 length equals 15 residues. With V trimmed by 4 bases and J by 3 bases, 6 bases remained unmatched. The germline CDR1 and CDR2 sequences are SGHDT and YYEEEE. As DNA, the CDR3 is TGTGCCAGCAGCATCGAGCGGGGGTACTACAATGAGCAGTTCTTC. Translating it yields CASSIERGYYNEQFF. The full variable domain, completed using reference TRBV5-6 and TRBJ2-1, is DAGVTQSPTHLIKTRGQQVTLRCSPKSGHDTVSWYQQALGQGPQFIFQYYEEEERQRGNFPDRFSGHQFPNYSSELNVNALLLGDSALYLCASSIERGYYNEQFFGPGTRLTVL.

The gene calls are TRBV3-1 (or the pseudogene TRBV3-2) and TRBJ2-6, with D uncertain. V shed 6 bases and J shed 3 bases, with 6 bases lying between them. Per germline, CDR1 LGHDT and CDR2 YNNKEL (reference sequence). The CDR3 is made up of 13 amino acids. CDR3 in DNA: TGTGCCAGCAGTTGGAGTGGGGCCAACGTCCTGACTTTC. Amino acid sequence: CASSWSGANVLTF.

The gene calls are TRBV9 and TRBJ2-1; a weak D match, TRBD2 (6 bases). Trimming took off 4 bases at V and 4 bases at J, with 15 bases between the two ends. Germline assignment: CDR1 SGDLS and CDR2 YYNGEE. CDR3 length: 15 amino acids. DNA for the CDR3: TGTGCCAGCAGCCCCCGGGAGAGGGTTTACAATGAGCAGTTCTTC. The encoded protein is CASSPRERVYNEQFF.

This chain joins TRBV7-2 and TRBJ2-1, with D possibly being TRBD1 or TRBD2 (5 bases each). The CDR3 sequence is 14 residues long. Germline V lookup: CDR1 SGHTA, CDR2 FQGNSA. V lost 2 bases to trimming and J lost 7 bases, with 12 bases between them. The CDR3 DNA reads TGTGCCAGCAGCTTAATGGCTGGGGGAAATGAGCAGTTCTTC. Its protein is CASSLMAGGNEQFF.

This clone was picked up a small number of times. V and J are TRBV27 and TRBJ1-3, with TRBD1 as a possible D gene (6 bases). The germline CDR1 and CDR2 sequences are MNHEY and SMNVEV (reference sequence). Trimming cost V 6 bases and J 4 bases, with 16 bases left between them. The CDR3 runs to 15 residues. The CDR3 DNA is TGTGCCAGCAGCCAAACAGGGTCCCCGGGAAACACCATATATTTT. Encoded protein: CASSQTGSPGNTIYF.

The CDR3 reads CASSSWTGSLNSPLHF. The CDR3, as DNA: TGTGCCAGCAGCTCATGGACAGGGAGTTTGAATTCACCCCTCCACTTT. The rearrangement joins TRBV7-9 to TRBJ1-6; 8 bases line up with TRBD1. CDR3 size: 16 residues. V shed 4 bases, J shed 7 bases, and the junction held 9 bases outside the gene matches. From germline, CDR1 is SEHNR and CDR2 FQNEAQ (reference sequence).

This chain joins TRBV12-3 or TRBV12-4 and TRBJ2-3, with D uncertain. V lost 6 bases and J 6 bases, leaving 13 bases between the germline ends. This CDR3 is built from 13 residues. The CDR3 nucleotides are TGTGCCAGCAGCGTCTCGAGTCGGGATACGCAGTATTTT. It translates to CASSVSSRDTQYF.

On this clone itself: This sample includes further DNA sequences coding for the same CDR3. The chain joins TRBV7-9 to TRBJ1-5; no reliable D call. The V gene lost 1 base and the J gene lost 6 bases, with 4 bases spanning the gap. The CDR3 runs to 12 residues. CDR1 is SEHNR, CDR2 FQNEAQ, per germline (reference sequence). CDR3 protein: CASSLDGQPQHF. CDR3 sequence (DNA): TGTGCCAGCAGCTTAGACGGTCAGCCCCAGCATTTT.

The count of this clone is one. The V call is TRBV4-1, the J call TRBJ2-6, with D possibly TRBD2 on 5 matching bases. Germline V gene data show CDR1 as MGHRA and CDR2 as YSYEKL. Trimming pared 6 bases from V and 3 bases from J, leaving 6 bases between. The CDR3 has 13 amino acids. The CDR3 loop is CASRDFGANVLTF. CDR3 sequence (DNA): TGCGCCAGCAGGGACTTTGGGGCCAACGTCCTGACTTTC.